Following are 17 T cell receptor beta chains from one sample sequenced in a study of blood T cell repertoires in COVID-19 (dated by TCRdb to 2020 to 2022). Libraries were built with the immunoSEQ multiplex PCR assay. The source is immuneACCESS, and TCRdb retained only in-frame sequences with V and J called. Part of the clones is not carried over; for the studies checked, unresolved V genes explain less than half of this, and the remainder is unexplained. The sample table contains about 370,000 clones; only one count was recorded for 70% to 90% of them. About 9.4% of the sample is in the top ten clones. Sequencing was performed on peripheral blood. These receptor sequences come from a woman in her twenties or thirties with COVID-19, enrolled during active disease.

The chain carries TRBV9 and TRBJ2-1; 8 bases map to TRBD2. Germline loops: CDR1 SGDLS, CDR2 YYNGEE. There are 17 residues in the CDR3. The V and J ends lost 3 bases and 0 bases, in that order; junction bases with no gene match: 8. CDR3 protein: CASSAGGTPSSYNEQFF. CDR3 DNA: TGTGCCAGCAGCGCGGGGGGGACGCCCAGCTCCTACAATGAGCAGTTCTTC.

The chain recombines TRBV28 with TRBJ2-2; the D gene is possibly TRBD2 (5 bases). Germline CDR1 MDHEN, CDR2 SYDVKM. The V gene lost 7 bases and the J gene lost 4 bases, with 16 bases spanning the gap. The CDR3 extends over 15 amino acids. The CDR3 sequence: CASTSHGVSTGELFF. The CDR3 nucleotides read TGTGCCAGCACATCTCACGGGGTGTCCACCGGGGAGCTGTTTTTT.

This chain links TRBV24-1 with TRBJ2-5; D might be TRBD2 (6 bases). V shed 8 bases and J shed 5 bases, with 11 bases lying between them. This CDR3 has 12 residues. Germline values: CDR1 KGHDR, CDR2 SFDVKD. The CDR3 DNA is TGTGCCACCAACGCGGAGGGGGAGACCCAGTACTTC. Translated, it gives CATNAEGETQYF.

The V gene is TRBV6-6, the J gene TRBJ2-5, with D possibly being TRBD1 (8 bases). Deletions cut 5 bases from V and 5 bases from J, with 18 bases between. CDR1 and CDR2 (germline): MNHNY, SVGAGI (reference sequence). This CDR3 comprises 15 residues. The CDR3 here is CASSQGQGGTETQYF. The CDR3 DNA is TGTGCCAGCAGTCAAGGACAGGGAGGGACGGAGACCCAGTACTTC.

The chain carries TRBV18 and TRBJ2-3, with 8 bases that match TRBD2. J gave up 0 bases and V 3 bases, and 14 bases lay outside the gene matches. The CDR3 length is 19 residues. The germline V gene has CDR1 KGHSH and CDR2 LQKENI. The CDR3 loop is CASSPTPGGEPLSTDTQYF. In DNA form, the CDR3 reads TGTGCCAGCTCACCGACCCCCGGGGGGGAGCCTCTCAGCACAGATACGCAGTATTTT.

V usage is TRBV6-2 or TRBV6-3 and J usage is TRBJ1-4, with TRBD1 identical over 7 bases. The CDR3 runs 16 residues. Germline V gene data show CDR1 as MNHEY and CDR2 as SVGEGT. The V and J ends lost 6 bases and 7 bases, in that order; junction bases with no gene match: 14. The CDR3 DNA follows: TGTGCCAGCAGCGAACCCACAGGGGTTCGAGGTGAAAAACTGTTTTTT. Encoded protein: CASSEPTGVRGEKLFF.

This rearrangement joins TRBV30 to TRBJ2-1; 12 bases agree with TRBD2. V was clipped by 1 base and J by 7 bases; unmatched bases: 5. CDR3 length equals 15 residues. The V gene's germline CDR1 is GTSNPN and CDR2 SVGIG (reference sequence). CDR3: CAWSATSGGWNEQFF. Written as DNA, the CDR3 is TGTGCCTGGAGTGCGACTAGCGGGGGTTGGAATGAGCAGTTCTTC.

J is TRBJ2-1 and V is TRBV11-2; TRBD2 matches at 8 bases. Trimming took 3 bases from V and 0 from J; bases not matched to a gene: 13. This CDR3 is built from 19 residues. Per germline, CDR1 SGHAT and CDR2 FQNNGV. The CDR3 sequence is CASSFVGSGTISSYNEQFF. The CDR3 bases are TGTGCCAGCAGCTTTGTCGGTAGCGGGACTATTAGCTCCTACAATGAGCAGTTCTTC. Looking up the rest from reference TRBV11-2 and TRBJ2-1 gives the full variable domain: EAGVAQSPRYKIIEKRQSVAFWCNPISGHATLYWYQQILGQGPKLLIQFQNNGVVDDSQLPKDRFSAERLKGVDSTLKIQPAKLEDSAVYLCASSFVGSGTISSYNEQFFGPGTRLTVL.

The chain is built from TRBV6-5 and TRBJ2-1; D gene unclear. The CDR3 runs to 10 residues. Germline CDR1 is MNHEY and CDR2 is SVGAGI. V shed 9 bases and J shed 7 bases, with 7 bases lying between them. DNA for the CDR3: TGTGCCAGTGGGCAGAATGAGCAGTTCTTC. Its translation: CASGQNEQFF.

V and J are TRBV2 and TRBJ1-5; TRBD1 matches 8 bases. The V gene's germline CDR1 is SNHLY and CDR2 FYNNEI. The CDR3 covers 15 residues. V trimming: 6 bases; J trimming: 0 bases; junction bases outside the gene matches: 4. The CDR3: CASSRDRLSNQPQHF. The CDR3 coding sequence is TGTGCCAGCAGCCGGGACAGGCTTAGCAATCAGCCCCAGCATTTT.

The chain employs TRBV5-1 and TRBJ2-7, with 8 nucleotides matching TRBD1. The trim removed 1 base at V and 3 bases at J, leaving 6 bases unmatched. The CDR3 totals 15 residues. The germline V gene has CDR1 SGHRS and CDR2 YFSETQ. CDR3 bases: TGCGCCAGCAGCTTGCCGGGACAGGCGGACTACGAGCAGTACTTC. Protein product: CASSLPGQADYEQYF.

This clone was seen only a few times. The genes are TRBV18 and TRBJ1-3; 7 bases are a match to TRBD1. Germline CDR1 KGHSH, CDR2 LQKENI. CDR3 length equals 16 residues. The trim removed 5 bases at V and 1 base at J, leaving 8 bases unmatched. The CDR3 loop reads CASSGLDRSSGNTIYF. CDR3 coding DNA: TGTGCCAGCTCAGGGCTGGACAGGTCATCTGGAAACACCATATATTTT.

The chain recombines TRBV7-9 with TRBJ1-2; 9 bases are a match to TRBD1. The CDR3 spans 14 residues. The J segment lost 8 bases and the V segment lost 4 bases, leaving 8 bases of the junction unmatched. CDR1 is SEHNR, CDR2 FQNEAQ, per germline (reference sequence). The CDR3 DNA follows: TGTGCCAGCAGCTCCGCACAGGGGGCTCGAGGCTACACCTTC. This gives the protein CASSSAQGARGYTF.

The chain is built from TRBV29-1 and TRBJ1-3; a weak D match, TRBD1 (5 bases). Trimming shortened V by 7 bases and J by 2 bases, and 12 bases separated the two germline ends. This CDR3 has 13 amino acids. The germline V gene encodes CDR1 SQVTM and CDR2 ANQGSEA. The CDR3 spells CSAGRGAGNTIYF. For the CDR3, the DNA is TGCAGCGCCGGGCGGGGGGCTGGAAACACCATATATTTT. The entire variable domain, with the rest obtained from reference TRBV29-1 and TRBJ1-3, is as follows: SAVISQKPSRDICQRGTSLTIQCQVDSQVTMMFWYRQQPGQSLTLIATANQGSEATYESGFVIDKFPISRPNLTFSTLTVSNMSPEDSSIYLCSAGRGAGNTIYFGEGSWLTVV.

The chain links TRBV6-1 to TRBJ2-3; the D is unclear. This CDR3 comprises 14 residues. V dropped 3 bases and J dropped 3 bases, with 10 bases sitting between them. From germline, CDR1 is MNHNS and CDR2 SASEGT. This CDR3 is CASSDPGWTDTQYF. DNA of the CDR3: TGTGCCAGCAGTGACCCGGGTTGGACAGATACGCAGTATTTT.

The CDR3 bases are TGTGCCAGCAGTTACTCCTTGACTAGCGACGAGCAGTACTTC. Translation: CASSYSLTSDEQYF. This chain joins TRBV6-2 or TRBV6-3 and TRBJ2-7, with 8 bases identical to TRBD2. The germline gives CDR1 MNHEY, CDR2 SVGEGT. This CDR3 has 14 residues. V lost 0 bases to trimming and J lost 5 bases; unmatched junction nucleotides: 3.

V gene TRBV28 combines with J gene TRBJ2-7; 8 positions match TRBD1. Looked up from germline, CDR1 is MDHEN and CDR2 is SYDVKM. With V trimmed by 6 bases and J by 0 bases, 7 bases remained unmatched. The CDR3 consists of 15 residues. CDR3 sequence (DNA): TGTGCCAGCAGCCCAGGGACAGGAGGCTCCTACGAGCAGTACTTC. It yields the protein CASSPGTGGSYEQYF.